Listed below are T cell receptor beta chains from one sample, sequenced in a study of identical twins. TCRdb fed the 5' RACE reads into MiXCR, producing one record per CDR3 protein. Of hundreds of thousands of distinct CDR3 sequences listed, about 18% are singletons. The same sample was also studied in work on T cells expressing NK-cell markers.

Sequencing input: PBMCs. Source of these receptors: a woman aged 18-35 years in good health. The CDR3 runs from the conserved cysteine through the conserved F or W. A D gene is named only where the DNA matches it firmly. Not every row has a clone size; where given, it reads once, few, many or a size class.

>TRBV7-2|TRBJ2-3|NA|NA
CASSKPLQGRTDTQYF
TGTGCCAGCAGCAAGCCTCTGCAGGGGAGGACAGATACGCAGTATTTT
>TRBV7-8|TRBJ2-1|NA|NA
CASSQRRDSYYNEQFF
TGTGCCAGCAGCCAGCGACGGGACTCTTACTACAATGAGCAGTTCTTC
>TRBV20-1|TRBJ2-3|few|NA
CSVWAVTDTQYF
TGCAGTGTCTGGGCCGTCACAGATACGCAGTATTTT
>TRBV10-3|TRBJ2-1|few|TRBD2
CAISYRTSYNEQFF
TGTGCCATCAGCTACCGGACTAGCTACAATGAGCAGTTCTTC
>TRBV7-7|TRBJ2-2|few|TRBD1
CASSLETGAGELFF
TGTGCCAGCAGCTTAGAGACAGGGGCCGGGGAGCTGTTTTTT
>TRBV12-3/TRBV12-4|TRBJ2-3|few|NA
CASSFGRHVTSTDTQYF
TGTGCCAGCAGTTTCGGCAGGCATGTAACTAGCACAGATACGCAGTATTTT
>TRBV5-1|TRBJ2-3|few|TRBD2
CASSLATSARDTQYF
TGCGCCAGCAGCTTGGCGACTAGCGCGCGGGATACGCAGTATTTT
>TRBV7-2|TRBJ2-1|few|NA
CASSGSSGTPTFNEQFF
TGTGCCAGCAGCGGTTCTTCCGGGACCCCCACCTTCAATGAGCAGTTCTTC
>TRBV7-9|TRBJ2-7|NA|TRBD2
CASSLVASGISYEQYF
TGTGCCAGCAGCTTAGTGGCTAGCGGGATCTCCTACGAGCAGTACTTC
>TRBV12-3/TRBV12-4|TRBJ1-6|many|NA
CASSLTVYNSPLHF
TGTGCCAGCAGTTTAACGGTCTATAATTCACCCCTCCACTTT
>TRBV12-3/TRBV12-4|TRBJ2-3|NA|NA
CASNVPGGGTDTQYF
TGTGCCAGCAACGTCCCTGGGGGCGGCACAGATACGCAGTATTTT
>TRBV20-1|TRBJ2-5|NA|NA
CSASGPFRETQYF
TGCAGTGCCAGTGGACCTTTTCGGGAGACCCAGTACTTC
>TRBV6-5|TRBJ2-2|few|TRBD1
CASSYGTGFGGELFF
TGTGCCAGCAGTTACGGGACAGGGTTTGGCGGGGAGCTGTTTTTT
>TRBV7-6|TRBJ1-3|NA|TRBD1
CASSYLQGPGNTIYF
TGTGCCAGCAGCTACCTACAGGGGCCTGGAAACACCATATATTTT
>TRBV5-1|TRBJ1-6|few|TRBD1
CASSLDPGGSSYNSPLHF
TGCGCCAGCAGCTTGGATCCAGGGGGCAGCTCCTATAATTCACCCCTCCACTTT
>TRBV12-3/TRBV12-4|TRBJ2-5|many|NA
CASSLQDLAKETQYF
TGTGCCAGCAGTTTACAGGATTTAGCCAAAGAGACCCAGTACTTC
>TRBV20-1|TRBJ2-1|many|TRBD1
CSAREDREQFF
TGCAGTGCTAGAGAGGACAGGGAGCAGTTCTTC
>TRBV6-2/TRBV6-3|TRBJ2-1|NA|NA
CASSYPAGEQFF
TGTGCCAGCAGTTATCCGGCAGGTGAGCAGTTCTTC
>TRBV7-3|TRBJ2-2|few|TRBD1
CASSSRGQGRTGELFF
TGTGCCAGCAGCTCCAGGGGACAGGGGCGAACCGGGGAGCTGTTTTTT
>TRBV29-1|TRBJ2-1|NA|TRBD2
CSVALAGGPNEQFF
TGCAGCGTGGCTCTAGCGGGAGGGCCGAATGAGCAGTTCTTC
>TRBV7-9|TRBJ2-7|NA|TRBD1
CASSLGQGLHEQYF
TGTGCCAGCAGCTTAGGACAGGGGCTCCACGAGCAGTACTTC
>TRBV6-2/TRBV6-3|TRBJ2-7|NA|TRBD1
CASQDRGDEQYF
TGTGCCAGCCAGGACAGGGGTGACGAGCAGTACTTC
>TRBV5-1|TRBJ2-1|NA|NA
CASSASVGNEQFF
TGCGCCAGCAGCGCATCCGTGGGAAATGAGCAGTTCTTC
>TRBV20-1|TRBJ2-7|NA|NA
CSAAKGSNYEQYF
TGCAGTGCAGCTAAAGGATCTAACTACGAGCAGTACTTC
>TRBV20-1|TRBJ2-7|NA|TRBD2
CSATPVTSDISYEQYF
TGCAGTGCTACGCCGGTAACTAGCGACATCTCCTACGAGCAGTACTTC
>TRBV5-1|TRBJ2-7|NA|NA
CASSLGQRDIYEQYF
TGCGCCAGCAGCTTGGGTCAGCGAGATATATACGAGCAGTACTTC
>TRBV6-1|TRBJ2-5|few|NA
CASSSTRGWETQYF
TGTGCCAGCAGCTCGACGCGGGGTTGGGAGACCCAGTACTTC
>TRBV7-2|TRBJ2-1|NA|NA
CASTLRQSSYNEQFF
TGTGCCAGCACCCTTCGCCAGAGCTCCTACAATGAGCAGTTCTTC
>TRBV10-3|TRBJ1-2|NA|TRBD1
CAISGEQGASYGYTF
TGTGCCATCAGTGGAGAACAGGGGGCATCGTATGGCTACACCTTC
>TRBV10-3|TRBJ2-7|few|NA
CAIGETADYEQYF
TGTGCCATCGGCGAAACAGCTGACTACGAGCAGTACTTC
>TRBV11-2|TRBJ1-1|NA|NA
CASSPWGAWDAFF
TGTGCCAGCAGTCCATGGGGTGCCTGGGATGCTTTCTTT
>TRBV27|TRBJ2-6|few|NA
CASSPLGRGANVLTF
TGTGCCAGCAGTCCCCTCGGTCGAGGAGCCAACGTCCTGACTTTC
>TRBV20-1|TRBJ2-1|NA|TRBD2
CSARSLAGNLQFF
TGCAGTGCTAGATCACTAGCGGGAAATCTGCAGTTCTTC
>TRBV3-1|TRBJ2-1|NA|NA
CASSPSRSGEQFF
TGTGCCAGCAGCCCAAGTCGCTCGGGGGAGCAGTTCTTC
>TRBV6-5|TRBJ2-7|NA|TRBD1
CASSSYRDSSYEQYF
TGTGCCAGCAGTTCTTACCGGGACAGCTCCTACGAGCAGTACTTC
>TRBV29-1|TRBJ2-3|few|NA
CSVVGTTSTDTQYF
TGCAGCGTTGTTGGCACGACTAGCACAGATACGCAGTATTTT
>TRBV5-1|TRBJ2-2|NA|NA
CASSLVVRGELFF
TGCGCCAGCAGCTTGGTAGTGAGAGGGGAGCTGTTTTTT
>TRBV5-4|TRBJ2-7|NA|NA
CASSLGLGETYEQYF
TGTGCCAGCAGCTTGGGGCTCGGGGAAACGTACGAGCAGTACTTC